This T cell receptor (beta chain) was documented in a study of T cells in severe cutaneous drug reactions. For the study at large: Enrolled patients had probable or definite SJS/TEN or DRESS per RegiSCAR. Blister fluid/cells and PBMC came from acute- or recovery-stage patients. Study results and caveats: A public TCRbeta CDR3 appeared in all seven CBZ-SJS/TEN blister samples, averaging roughly 14%.

Germline CDR1 and CDR2: MDHEN and SYDVKM. The CDR3 has 14 amino acids. Worth noting for this clonotype: Its antigen is unknown.

TCR subtype-specific primers in iRepertoire multiplex PCR prepared libraries for bulk and single-cell sequencing. TCRdb re-called the multiplex PCR reads; one entry per CDR3 protein, DNA not given. The sample data list approximately 3,800 distinct CDR3 sequences. The patients sequenced had a carbamazepine-induced Stevens-Johnson syndrome or toxic epidermal necrolysis reaction. Roughly 5 Han Chinese and six European CBZ-SJS/TEN patients gave blood repertoires. The V and J genes are TRBV28 and TRBJ1-5; TCRdb designates TRBD1, a call that cannot be tested without DNA. Sequencing was carried out using PBMCs. This receptor was identified in a human donor with Stevens-Johnson syndrome, a severe cutaneous drug reaction. CDR3 region: CASSTGTGNQPQHF.